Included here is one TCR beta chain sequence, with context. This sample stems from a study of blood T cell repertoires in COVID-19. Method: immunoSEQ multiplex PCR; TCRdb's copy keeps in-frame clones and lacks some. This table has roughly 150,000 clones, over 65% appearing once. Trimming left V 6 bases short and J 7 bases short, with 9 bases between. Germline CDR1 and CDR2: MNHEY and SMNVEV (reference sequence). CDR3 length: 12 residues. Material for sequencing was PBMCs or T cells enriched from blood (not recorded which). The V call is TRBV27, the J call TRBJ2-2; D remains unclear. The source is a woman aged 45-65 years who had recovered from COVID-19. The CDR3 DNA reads TGTGCCAGCAGGTCCGTCAGCGGGGAGCTGTTTTTT. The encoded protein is CASRSVSGELFF.